These T cell receptor beta chains were read from a single sample in a study of blood T cells in healthy people across ages. TCRdb reanalysed the 5' RACE reads using MiXCR and keeps one entry per CDR3 protein. This table holds over a million distinct CDR3 sequences, around 43% found once. Material for sequencing was blood. The receptors shown here come from a woman between 55 and 75 years old in good health. Each CDR3 is given with its conserved first and last residue. A D gene is named only where the DNA matches it firmly. A clone size is listed for some rows: how often the clone was seen (once, few, many), or a class if it is expanded.

.	TRBV15	15	.	TRBJ2-3	CATSPGILAGDTQYF	TGTGCCACCAGCCCCGGGATTCTAGCTGGAGATACGCAGTATTTT
few	TRBV12-3/TRBV12-4	17	TRBD2	TRBJ2-7	CASSKGLAGGAYNEQYF	TGTGCCAGCAGTAAGGGACTAGCGGGAGGCGCGTACAATGAGCAGTACTTC
.	TRBV2	15	TRBD1	TRBJ2-7	CASSEDRVRSYEQYF	TGTGCCAGCAGCGAGGACAGGGTGCGGTCCTACGAGCAGTACTTC
few	TRBV6-2/TRBV6-3	15	TRBD2	TRBJ2-5	CASRRPGLAQETQYF	TGTGCCAGCAGAAGACCGGGACTAGCGCAAGAGACCCAGTACTTC
few	TRBV5-1	15	TRBD2	TRBJ2-3	CASSLAGTSGDTQYF	TGCGCCAGCAGCTTGGCTGGGACTAGCGGAGATACGCAGTATTTT
few	TRBV29-1	13	TRBD2	TRBJ2-7	CSVWTSGIYEQYF	TGCAGCGTCTGGACTAGCGGGATTTACGAGCAGTACTTC
.	TRBV5-1	15	.	TRBJ2-1	CASSEGGERYNEQFF	TGCGCCAGCAGCGAGGGGGGGGAGCGGTACAATGAGCAGTTCTTC
.	TRBV5-1	18	TRBD2	TRBJ2-7	CASSIGLAGGPGAYEQYF	TGCGCCAGCAGCATCGGACTAGCGGGAGGGCCTGGGGCCTACGAGCAGTACTTC
.	TRBV27	15	TRBD2	TRBJ2-5	CAGSPSGMGGETQYF	TGTGCCGGCAGCCCTAGCGGGATGGGGGGAGAGACCCAGTACTTC
few	TRBV6-2/TRBV6-3	14	.	TRBJ2-4	CASSPGGRGHIQYF	TGTGCCAGCAGTCCGGGGGGTCGGGGGCACATTCAGTACTTC
.	TRBV3-1	13	.	TRBJ2-2	CASSQELTGELFF	TGTGCCAGCAGCCAAGAGCTTACCGGGGAGCTGTTTTTT
.	TRBV5-4	16	TRBD1	TRBJ2-3	CASSSTGAQRTDTQYF	TGTGCCAGCAGTTCTACAGGGGCGCAACGCACAGATACGCAGTATTTT
.	TRBV29-1	13	.	TRBJ2-5	CSVEGYSQETQYF	TGCAGCGTTGAAGGCTACAGTCAGGAGACCCAGTACTTC
.	TRBV15	16	.	TRBJ1-2	CATSRGPAGRGGGYTF	TGTGCCACCAGCAGAGGCCCTGCGGGACGGGGTGGAGGCTACACCTTC
.	TRBV6-2/TRBV6-3	13	.	TRBJ2-1	CASRPRTNNEQFF	TGTGCCAGCAGACCGAGGACAAACAATGAGCAGTTCTTC
few	TRBV9	16	TRBD2	TRBJ2-5	CASSPDGAGVIETQYF	TGTGCCAGCAGCCCAGACGGCGCGGGAGTTATAGAGACCCAGTACTTC
.	TRBV29-1	16	.	TRBJ2-6	CSVDTGVLAGANVLTF	TGCAGCGTTGACACAGGCGTACTCGCAGGGGCCAACGTCCTGACTTTC
few	TRBV4-1	15	TRBD1	TRBJ2-7	CASSQEGTGIYEQYF	TGCGCCAGCAGCCAAGAAGGGACAGGGATTTACGAGCAGTACTTC
many	TRBV7-9	17	.	TRBJ2-6	CASSSPASGSGANVLTF	TGTGCCAGCAGCTCACCAGCATCGGGTTCCGGGGCCAACGTCCTGACTTTC
few	TRBV29-1	12	TRBD1	TRBJ1-1	CSVTGEATEAFF	TGCAGCGTAACAGGGGAGGCCACTGAAGCTTTCTTT
.	TRBV5-1	13	.	TRBJ1-2	CASSPSTTYGYTF	TGCGCCAGCAGCCCCTCGACAACCTATGGCTACACCTTC
.	TRBV6-1	16	TRBD1	TRBJ1-5	CASSFTGVGSNQPQHF	TGTGCCAGCAGTTTTACAGGGGTTGGTAGCAATCAGCCCCAGCATTTT
once	TRBV7-9	19	.	TRBJ1-1	CASSSLGGDNTIPNTEAFF	TGTGCCAGCAGCTCCCTGGGCGGGGACAACACAATCCCGAACACTGAAGCTTTCTTT
.	TRBV5-1	16	.	TRBJ2-3	CASSLSTGLTTDTQYF	TGCGCCAGCAGCCTAAGTACGGGACTCACCACAGATACGCAGTATTTT
few	TRBV20-1	12	.	TRBJ1-4	CSARTTNEKLFF	TGCAGTGCTAGAACAACGAATGAAAAACTGTTTTTT
.	TRBV28	13	.	TRBJ2-5	CASIPTYQETQYF	TGTGCCAGCATACCAACGTACCAAGAGACCCAGTACTTC
few	TRBV21-1	15	.	TRBJ2-5	CASSPRTSGKETQYF	TGTGCCAGCAGTCCGAGAACTAGCGGGAAAGAGACCCAGTACTTC
few	TRBV19	15	.	TRBJ1-5	CASSPSGGPNQPQHF	TGTGCCAGTAGTCCCTCGGGGGGGCCGAATCAGCCCCAGCATTTT
.	TRBV4-3	16	TRBD1	TRBJ1-2	CASSQDRTGYNYGYTF	TGCGCCAGCAGCCAAGATCGGACAGGATATAACTATGGCTACACCTTC
.	TRBV9	16	.	TRBJ2-3	CASSVDEGTSTDTQYF	TGTGCCAGCAGCGTAGATGAGGGAACGAGCACAGATACGCAGTATTTT
few	TRBV4-1	13	.	TRBJ2-5	CASSQVEWETQYF	TGCGCCAGCAGCCAAGTCGAGTGGGAGACCCAGTACTTC
.	TRBV10-3	15	.	TRBJ1-2	CAISEWASKNYGYTF	TGTGCCATCAGTGAGTGGGCCAGCAAGAATTATGGCTACACCTTC
once	TRBV5-1	15	.	TRBJ1-4	CASSFERAVYEKLFF	TGCGCCAGCAGCTTTGAGAGGGCGGTTTATGAAAAACTGTTTTTT
few	TRBV29-1	13	.	TRBJ2-2	CSVVQGRTGELFF	TGCAGCGTTGTTCAGGGACGCACCGGGGAGCTGTTTTTT